Below, 22 T cell receptor beta chains from the same sample are listed, as sequenced in a study of blood T cell repertoires in COVID-19. Measured with immunoSEQ multiplex PCR; TCRdb has only the in-frame clones, and not every one. Among fewer than 30,000 clones listed, roughly 80% were seen once. The sequenced sample consisted of peripheral blood. The receptors originated from an older woman with active or convalescent COVID-19.

The V gene is TRBV6-5, the J gene TRBJ2-3; 7 bases map to TRBD1. V lost 7 bases, J lost 6 bases, and 10 bases stayed unmatched. CDR3 length: 14 residues. Germline CDR1 reads MNHEY; CDR2 reads SVGAGI. The CDR3 coding sequence is TGTGCCAGCACCCCAGCGGCCAGGGGGGATACGCAGTATTTT. Encoded protein: CASTPAARGDTQYF.

V usage is TRBV5-4 and J usage is TRBJ2-5, with D maybe TRBD1 (6 bases). Germline V lookup: CDR1 SGHNT, CDR2 YYREEE (reference sequence). The CDR3 covers 18 residues. V lost 0 bases, J lost 5 bases, and 23 bases lay in between. CDR3 in DNA: TGTGCCAGCAGCTTGGCCCTTGCGCAGGGGCGACCTGGGGAGACCCAGTACTTC. Protein: CASSLALAQGRPGETQYF.

J is TRBJ1-1 and V is TRBV6-5, with unresolved D. The germline V gene encodes CDR1 MNHEY and CDR2 SVGAGI. Trimming left V 3 bases short and J 5 bases short, with 13 bases between. The CDR3 consists of 14 residues. The CDR3 DNA reads as TGTGCCAGCAGTTATGGCGCCGTGAGGACTGAAGCTTTCTTT. Amino acid sequence: CASSYGAVRTEAFF.

In this sample, this clone turned up a few times. The genes are TRBV7-2 and TRBJ2-1; 9 nucleotides match TRBD2. Per germline, CDR1 SGHTA and CDR2 FQGNSA. CDR3 length equals 14 residues. V shed 1 base, J shed 13 bases, and the junction held 8 bases outside the gene matches. CDR3 sequence (DNA): TGTGCCAGCAGCTTAGGTGGACTAGCGAAAAGCCAGTTCTTC. It encodes CASSLGGLAKSQFF.

The CDR3 DNA reads TGTGCCAGCAGCCAGCTCACAGGGAGGGCAGGAGAATGGGAGCAGTTCTTC. Its translation is CASSQLTGRAGEWEQFF. The chain carries TRBV14 and TRBJ2-1; a weak D match, TRBD2 (7 bases). The germline V and J ends were trimmed by 3 bases and 10 bases, with 25 bases remaining between them. Germline values: CDR1 SGHDN, CDR2 FVKESK. The CDR3 consists of 17 residues. Supplemented by reference TRBV14 and TRBJ2-1, the full variable domain reads EAGVTQFPSHSVIEKGQTVTLRCDPISGHDNLYWYRRVMGKEIKFLLHFVKESKQDESGMPNNRFLAERTGGTYSTLKVQPAELEDSGVYFCASSQLTGRAGEWEQFFGPGTRLTVL.

The DNA of the CDR3 is TGTGCCAGCAGCGCTGGCCTGGGGGCTCAGCCCCAGCATTTT. Residues: CASSAGLGAQPQHF. This chain links TRBV5-8 with TRBJ1-5, with a tentative D call TRBD1 (6 bases). Trimming shortened V by 4 bases and J by 6 bases, and 14 bases separated the two germline ends. The CDR3 loop spans 14 amino acids. The germline V gene has CDR1 SGHTS and CDR2 YDEGEE.

V usage is TRBV3-1 (or the pseudogene TRBV3-2) and J usage is TRBJ2-1; D perhaps matches TRBD1 (5 bases). The V gene's germline CDR1 is LGHDT and CDR2 YNNKEL (reference sequence). V gave up 3 bases and J gave up 1 base, with 25 bases separating them. CDR3 length: 20 amino acids. The CDR3 coding sequence is TGTGCCAGCAGCCACTACACCCGCGTCCCAGGGTTACCTTCCTACAATGAGCAGTTCTTC. Translation gives CASSHYTRVPGLPSYNEQFF.

The chain carries TRBV19 and TRBJ1-1; D call uncertain. The CDR3 consists of 13 residues. Between the trimmed V and J ends, which lost 3 bases and 5 bases, there was a span of 10 bases. CDR1 and CDR2 (germline): LNHDA, SQIVND (reference sequence). CDR3: CASSMASFTEAFF. Here the CDR3 DNA reads TGTGCCAGTAGTATGGCTTCCTTTACTGAAGCTTTCTTT. Variable domain in full (rest from reference TRBV19 and TRBJ1-1): DGGITQSPKYLFRKEGQNVTLSCEQNLNHDAMYWYRQDPGQGLRLIYYSQIVNDFQKGDIAEGYSVSREKKESFPLTVTSAQKNPTAFYLCASSMASFTEAFFGQGTRLTVV.

V gene TRBV4-2 combines with J gene TRBJ2-5; 16 nucleotides agree with TRBD2. Germline assignment: CDR1 LGHNA and CDR2 YNFKEQ. J was trimmed by 5 bases and V by 0 bases; bases with no gene match: 3. The CDR3 sequence is 17 residues long. CDR3 sequence reads: CASSQDMGLAGGETQYF. CDR3 nucleotide sequence: TGTGCCAGCAGCCAAGATATGGGACTAGCGGGAGGGGAGACCCAGTACTTC.

The V gene is TRBV7-6, the J gene TRBJ2-2; 8 positions agree with TRBD2. The CDR3 runs to 15 residues. Germline V lookup: CDR1 SGHVS, CDR2 FNYEAQ. Trimming removed 1 base from V and 6 bases from J; junction bases left unmatched: 4. CDR3 in DNA: TGTGCCAGCAGCTTAGAAGCGGGGGTGGCCGGGGAGCTGTTTTTT. This codes for CASSLEAGVAGELFF.

This chain joins TRBV7-9 and TRBJ2-1; D possibly corresponds to TRBD1 (6 bases). The V and J ends lost 3 bases and 9 bases respectively, with 9 bases between them. The CDR3 spans 12 residues. CDR1 is SEHNR, CDR2 FQNEAQ, per germline (reference sequence). The CDR3 nucleotides are TGTGCCAGCAGCTTGCAGGGGCTTGAGCAGTTCTTC. Residues: CASSLQGLEQFF.

The V gene is TRBV7-2, the J gene TRBJ1-5; 7 nucleotides match TRBD1. Germline values: CDR1 SGHTA, CDR2 FQGNSA. CDR3 length: 15 residues. The ends lost 2 bases at V and 6 bases at J; junction bases unmatched: 7. The CDR3 region has the DNA TGTGCCAGCAGCTTATCAGGGGGAGAGGGTCAGCCCCAGCATTTT. The encoded protein is CASSLSGGEGQPQHF.

The chain has TRBV5-1 and TRBJ1-4; 8 bases agree with TRBD1. V gave up 1 base and J gave up 2 bases; unmatched junction bases: 4. This CDR3 contains 16 residues. The germline V gene has CDR1 SGHRS and CDR2 YFSETQ. The CDR3 DNA sequence: TGCGCCAGCAGCTTGACAGGGGGGCCGACTAATGAAAAACTGTTTTTT. Protein product: CASSLTGGPTNEKLFF.

This clone was observed a few times. This sequence joins TRBV7-8 and TRBJ2-3; 9 nucleotides agree with TRBD2. Looked up from germline, CDR1 is SGHVS and CDR2 is FQNEAQ. The J segment lost 4 bases and the V segment lost 1 base, leaving 9 bases of the junction unmatched. The CDR3 is 17 residues long. CDR3 nucleotide sequence: TGTGCCAGCAGCTTAGGTCTAGTAGCGGGAGTCCCAGATACGCAGTATTTT. Translated: CASSLGLVAGVPDTQYF.

The V call is TRBV30, the J call TRBJ1-3; TRBD1 might be the D (6 bases). Trimming left V 7 bases short and J 3 bases short, with 10 bases between. Germline lookup yields CDR1 GTSNPN and CDR2 SVGIG (reference sequence). This CDR3 region has 12 residues. CDR3 loop: CASSRGGNTIYF. DNA of the CDR3: TGTGCCTCCTCCAGGGGTGGAAACACCATATATTTT.

The chain joins TRBV12-3 or TRBV12-4 to TRBJ2-1, with 7 nucleotides matching TRBD1. This CDR3 region has 12 residues. V lost 6 bases, J lost 10 bases, and 6 bases stayed unmatched. The CDR3 nucleotides read TGTGCCAGCAGGCAGACAGGGTGGGAGCAGTTCTTC. It yields the protein CASRQTGWEQFF.

This chain connects TRBV10-1 to TRBJ2-1; D may be TRBD2 (6 bases). The CDR3 length is 12 residues. Germline V lookup: CDR1 WNHNN, CDR2 SYGVQD (reference sequence). V was shortened by 8 bases and J by 8 bases, with 13 bases between the two germline ends. The CDR3 DNA is TGCGCCAGCGGGGACTCTCCTTATGAGCAGTTCTTC. Protein product: CASGDSPYEQFF.

The rearrangement joins TRBV19 to TRBJ1-1; unclear D gene. The CDR3 has 14 amino acids. Germline CDR1 LNHDA, CDR2 SQIVND (reference sequence). V was clipped by 6 bases and J by 0 bases, with 11 bases between them. CDR3 in amino acids: CASRFAAMNTEAFF. The DNA for the CDR3 is TGTGCCAGTAGATTCGCGGCGATGAACACTGAAGCTTTCTTT.

This clone was picked up one time. The chain has TRBV19 and TRBJ1-5; 10 bases are shared with TRBD1. The CDR3 sequence is 16 residues long. Unmatched junction bases numbered 6, after V lost 5 bases and J lost 2 bases. The germline CDR1 and CDR2 sequences are LNHDA and SQIVND (reference sequence). Here the CDR3 DNA reads TGTGCCAGTAGTCCCGACAGGGGGCAGCGCAATCAGCCCCAGCATTTT. As protein: CASSPDRGQRNQPQHF.

The chain joins TRBV6-5 to TRBJ2-2; D may be TRBD2 (5 bases). Germline V gene data show CDR1 as MNHEY and CDR2 as SVGAGI. The CDR3 is 14 residues long. V shed 8 bases and J shed 0 bases, with 10 bases lying between them. CDR3 sequence: CASGLGANTGELFF. Written as DNA, the CDR3 is TGTGCCAGCGGCCTGGGAGCGAACACCGGGGAGCTGTTTTTT.

The chain has TRBV19 and TRBJ1-2; D is possibly TRBD1 (6 bases). The length of the CDR3 is 15 residues. V shed 5 bases and J shed 8 bases, with 21 bases lying between them. Germline CDR1 reads LNHDA; CDR2 reads SQIVND (reference sequence). CDR3 protein: CASSLGQTGREGYTF. The CDR3 nucleotides are TGTGCCAGTAGTCTCGGGCAGACAGGTCGCGAGGGCTACACCTTC.

The chain has TRBV19 and TRBJ2-5; TRBD2 matches at 9 bases. This CDR3 spans 14 amino acids. Per germline, CDR1 LNHDA and CDR2 SQIVND (reference sequence). V was clipped by 4 bases and J by 5 bases; unmatched bases: 5. CDR3 nucleotides: TGTGCCAGTAGTAAGGGACTAGCAATCGAGACCCAGTACTTC. Protein sequence: CASSKGLAIETQYF.